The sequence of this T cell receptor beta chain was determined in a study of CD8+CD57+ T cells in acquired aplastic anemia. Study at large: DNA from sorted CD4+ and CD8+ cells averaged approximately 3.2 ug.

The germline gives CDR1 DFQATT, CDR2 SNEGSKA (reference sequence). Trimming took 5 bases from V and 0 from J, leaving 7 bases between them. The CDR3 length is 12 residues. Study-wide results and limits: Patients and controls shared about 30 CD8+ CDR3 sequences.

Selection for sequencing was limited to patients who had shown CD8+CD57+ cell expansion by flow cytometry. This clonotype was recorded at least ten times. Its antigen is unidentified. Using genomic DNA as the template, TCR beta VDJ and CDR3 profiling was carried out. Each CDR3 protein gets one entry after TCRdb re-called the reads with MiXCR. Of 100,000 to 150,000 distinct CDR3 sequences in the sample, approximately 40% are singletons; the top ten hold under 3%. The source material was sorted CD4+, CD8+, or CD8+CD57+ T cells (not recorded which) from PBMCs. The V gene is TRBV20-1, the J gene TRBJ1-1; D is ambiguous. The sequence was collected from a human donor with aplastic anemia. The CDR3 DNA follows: TGCAGTGCTCGTCCTATGAACACTGAAGCTTTCTTT. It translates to CSARPMNTEAFF.